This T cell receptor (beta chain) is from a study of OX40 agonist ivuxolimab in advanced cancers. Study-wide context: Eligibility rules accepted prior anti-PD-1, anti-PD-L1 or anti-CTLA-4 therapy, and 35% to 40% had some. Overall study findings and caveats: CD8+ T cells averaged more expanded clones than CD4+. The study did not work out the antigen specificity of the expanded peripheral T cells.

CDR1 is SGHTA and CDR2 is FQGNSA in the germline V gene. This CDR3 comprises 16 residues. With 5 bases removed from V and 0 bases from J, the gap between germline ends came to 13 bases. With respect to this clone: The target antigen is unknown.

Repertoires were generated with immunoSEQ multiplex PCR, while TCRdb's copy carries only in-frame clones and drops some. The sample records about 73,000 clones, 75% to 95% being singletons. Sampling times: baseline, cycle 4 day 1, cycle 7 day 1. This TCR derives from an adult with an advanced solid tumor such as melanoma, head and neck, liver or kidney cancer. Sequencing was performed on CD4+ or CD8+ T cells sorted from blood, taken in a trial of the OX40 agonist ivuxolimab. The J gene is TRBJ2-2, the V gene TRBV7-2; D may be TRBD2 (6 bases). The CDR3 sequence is CASSLGDFPNTGELFF. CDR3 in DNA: TGTGCCAGCAGCCTGGGGGACTTCCCGAACACCGGGGAGCTGTTTTTT.